This T cell receptor beta chain stems from a study of response to subunit inactivated influenza vaccine (dated by TCRdb to the late 2010s). For context, the study as a whole: Deep quantitative T cell receptor repertoire profiling was used in the study to track responses to a trivalent subunit inactivated influenza vaccine.

The research as a whole found: It was suggested by the authors that each seasonal influenza vaccination may recruit only a limited number of new T cells.

Library creation used RT-PCR. The reads were generated on an Illumina HiSeq 2500. TCRdb reworked the public reads: Q25 trimming with fastp, MiXCR clone assembly, productive beta chains retained. Under each unique CDR3 protein, matching rows form one entry showing the most common genes and DNA. For this sample the table gives hundreds of thousands of distinct CDR3 sequences, of which 14% were detected only once. The ten largest clones take up 7.6% of the sample. There are a few counts of this clonotype. No cognate antigen has been identified for it. One base away there is no much larger clone; base qualities are not given. This clonotype was sampled from a man aged 45 to 65 who received an inactivated influenza vaccine. Donor details come from another sample of the same person, matched by shared clones. The sample was PBMCs from blood, taken 14 to 15 days before vaccination.

The DNA is as follows: TGTGCCAGCAGCCAAACGACAGGGGACAATCAGCCCCAGCATTTT. It translates to CASSQTTGDNQPQHF. The rearranged segments are TRBV4-2 and TRBJ1-5; TRBD1 aligns with 8 central bases. The germline V and J ends show losses of 2 bases and 3 bases respectively, and no gene match explains 3 bases of the junction. Its CDR3 holds 15 amino acids, cysteine through phenylalanine. This entry keeps only the CDR3 DNA: 45 bases, framed from base 1. As encoded in the germline V gene, CDR1 is LGHNA while CDR2 is YNFKEQ.